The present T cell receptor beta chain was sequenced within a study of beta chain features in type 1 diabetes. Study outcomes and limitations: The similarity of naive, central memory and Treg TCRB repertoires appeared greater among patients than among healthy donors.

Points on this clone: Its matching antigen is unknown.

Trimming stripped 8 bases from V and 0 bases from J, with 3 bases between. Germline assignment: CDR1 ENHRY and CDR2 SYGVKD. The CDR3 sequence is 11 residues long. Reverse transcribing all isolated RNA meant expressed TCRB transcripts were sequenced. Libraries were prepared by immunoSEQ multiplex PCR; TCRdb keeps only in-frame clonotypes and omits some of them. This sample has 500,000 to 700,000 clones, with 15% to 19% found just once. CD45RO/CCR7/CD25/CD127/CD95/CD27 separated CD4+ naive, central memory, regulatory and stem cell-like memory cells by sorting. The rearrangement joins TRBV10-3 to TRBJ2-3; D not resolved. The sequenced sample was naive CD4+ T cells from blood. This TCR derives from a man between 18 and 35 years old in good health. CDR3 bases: TGTGCCATCTCTAGCACAGATACGCAGTATTTT. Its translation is CAISSTDTQYF.